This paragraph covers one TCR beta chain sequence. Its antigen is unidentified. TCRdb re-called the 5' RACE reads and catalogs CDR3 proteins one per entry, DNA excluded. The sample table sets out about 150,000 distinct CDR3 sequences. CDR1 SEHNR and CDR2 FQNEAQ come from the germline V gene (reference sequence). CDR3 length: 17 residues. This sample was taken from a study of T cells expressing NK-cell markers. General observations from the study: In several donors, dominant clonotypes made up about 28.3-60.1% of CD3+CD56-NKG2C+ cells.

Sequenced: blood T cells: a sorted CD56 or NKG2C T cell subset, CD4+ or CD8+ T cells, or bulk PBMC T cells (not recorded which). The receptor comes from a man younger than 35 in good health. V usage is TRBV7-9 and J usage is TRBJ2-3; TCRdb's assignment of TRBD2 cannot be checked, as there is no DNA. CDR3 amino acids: CASSSLSRREGPDTQYF.